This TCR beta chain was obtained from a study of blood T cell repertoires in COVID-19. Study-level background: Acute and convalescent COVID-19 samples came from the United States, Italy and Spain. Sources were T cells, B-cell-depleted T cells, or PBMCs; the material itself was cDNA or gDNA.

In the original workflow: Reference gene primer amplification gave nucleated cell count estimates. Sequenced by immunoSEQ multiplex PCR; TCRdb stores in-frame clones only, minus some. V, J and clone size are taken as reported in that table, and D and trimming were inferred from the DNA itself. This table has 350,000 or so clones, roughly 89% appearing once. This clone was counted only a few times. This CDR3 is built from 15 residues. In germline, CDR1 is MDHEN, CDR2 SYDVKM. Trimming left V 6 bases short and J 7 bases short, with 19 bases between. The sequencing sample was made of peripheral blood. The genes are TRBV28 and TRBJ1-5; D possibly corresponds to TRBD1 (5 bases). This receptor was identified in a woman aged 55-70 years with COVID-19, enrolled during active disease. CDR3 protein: CASSFQGRANQPQHF. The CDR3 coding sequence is TGTGCCAGCAGCTTTCAGGGCAGGGCAAACCAGCCCCAGCATTTT.